This T cell receptor beta chain was observed in a study of spatial heterogeneity in lung cancer. Time point specified: blood at routine non-recurrence follow-up after resection. Whole RNA, isolated from tumor, nontumor lung or frozen PBMC, was sequenced without prior sorting. In TCRdb, the 5' RACE reads were re-called with MiXCR into one record per CDR3 protein. The data contain under 150,000 distinct CDR3 sequences, 12% of them singletons. Only a few counts were recorded for this clonotype. CDR3 length equals 14 residues. The germline V gene has CDR1 DFQATT and CDR2 SNEGSKA (reference sequence). Trimming removed 4 bases from V and 1 base from J, with 13 bases in between.

The sequences come from PBMCs, collected at follow-up. The V gene is TRBV20-1, the J gene TRBJ2-5, with a weak D call TRBD2 (6 bases). This clonotype originated in a male donor with early-stage non-small cell lung cancer. The CDR3 loop is CSATEGSLQETQYF. The DNA of the CDR3 is TGCAGTGCTACGGAGGGATCACTCCAAGAGACCCAGTACTTC.